This entry lists 29 T cell receptor beta chains sequenced from one sample in a study of cytomegalovirus exposure and HLA in healthy donors. Use of 60 Vbeta and 13 Jbeta primers characterized the PCR. Profiled with immunoSEQ multiplex PCR; TCRdb holds only in-frame clones, not every one. This table has roughly 150,000 clones, 65% to 80% appearing once. Sample: PBMCs. The receptors shown here come from a male donor in good health and CMV-seronegative.

The count of this clone is one. V is TRBV19 and J is TRBJ2-7; 10 bases are shared with TRBD1. J lost 2 bases, V lost 4 bases, and 2 bases had no gene match. Germline loops: CDR1 LNHDA, CDR2 SQIVND (reference sequence). CDR3 size: 14 residues. The CDR3 loop is CASSTGTGAYEQYF. The DNA of the CDR3 is TGTGCCAGTAGTACGGGGACAGGGGCCTACGAGCAGTACTTC.

This CDR3 reads CASSSSRQETQYF. CDR3 nucleotide sequence: TGTGCCAGCAGCTCTAGCAGACAAGAGACCCAGTACTTC. V gene TRBV5-4 combines with J gene TRBJ2-5, with D perhaps matching TRBD2 (5 bases). The length of the CDR3 is 13 residues. Germline values: CDR1 SGHNT, CDR2 YYREEE (reference sequence). V gave up 3 bases and J gave up 2 bases, with 8 bases separating them.

This clone was detected a few times. The J gene is TRBJ1-1, the V gene TRBV7-3, with 7 bases lining up with TRBD1. Germline V gives CDR1 SGHTA, CDR2 FQGTGA. The junction had 7 bases not matched to a gene; V was cut back by 2 bases and J by 4 bases. The CDR3 is 15 amino acids. CDR3 nucleotide sequence: TGTGCCAGCAGCTTAGGAGGGGGCAGAACCACTGAAGCTTTCTTT. It yields the protein CASSLGGGRTTEAFF.

The chain couples TRBV18 to TRBJ2-3; weak D call: TRBD2 (5 bases). Trimming removed 3 bases at V and 0 bases at J, with 13 bases between. Germline V gives CDR1 KGHSH, CDR2 LQKENI. The length of the CDR3 is 16 residues. The CDR3 here is CASSPLQTGSTDTQYF. The DNA for the CDR3 is TGTGCCAGCTCACCTCTGCAGACGGGGAGCACAGATACGCAGTATTTT.

The chain links TRBV18 to TRBJ2-7, with D hard to call. Germline CDR1 reads KGHSH; CDR2 reads LQKENI. The CDR3 contains 14 residues. V was cut by 4 bases and J by 6 bases, with 16 bases left in between. CDR3 sequence reads: CASSLESFTGEQYF. The CDR3 DNA reads TGTGCCAGCTCACTAGAGTCCTTTACGGGCGAGCAGTACTTC.

This chain links TRBV7-9 with TRBJ2-7; TRBD1 aligns across 8 bases. CDR3 length: 14 amino acids. Germline CDR1 reads SEHNR; CDR2 reads FQNEAQ (reference sequence). V shed 1 base, J shed 5 bases, and the junction held 4 bases outside the gene matches. CDR3 sequence: CASSLGGQGHEQYF. The CDR3 DNA is TGTGCCAGCAGCTTAGGCGGACAGGGCCACGAGCAGTACTTC.

This chain links TRBV4-1 with TRBJ1-2; 12 positions agree with TRBD1. V was pared by 3 bases and J by 3 bases, with 11 bases of the junction left unmatched. This CDR3 spans 18 amino acids. From germline, CDR1 is MGHRA and CDR2 YSYEKL. Here the CDR3 reads CASSQAGTGGAGDYGYTF. The CDR3 bases are TGCGCCAGCAGCCAGGCCGGGACAGGGGGCGCTGGGGACTATGGCTACACCTTC.

J is TRBJ2-7 and V is TRBV9, with 14 bases fitting TRBD2. In germline, CDR1 is SGDLS, CDR2 YYNGEE. This CDR3 is 16 amino acids long. Trimming cost V 2 bases and J 3 bases; bases outside gene matches: 4. The CDR3 reads CASSVGTSGGLYEQYF. In DNA form, the CDR3 reads TGTGCCAGCAGCGTCGGGACTAGCGGGGGACTCTACGAGCAGTACTTC. The full variable domain, its missing parts supplied by reference TRBV9 and TRBJ2-7, is DSGVTQTPKHLITATGQRVTLRCSPRSGDLSVYWYQQSLDQGLQFLIQYYNGEERAKGNILERFSAQQFPDLHSELNLSSLELGDSALYFCASSVGTSGGLYEQYFGPGTRLTVT.

CDR3: CASRAGGRNSPLHF. CDR3 nucleotides: TGTGCCAGCAGGGCAGGGGGCCGTAATTCACCCCTCCACTTT. This chain connects TRBV6-6 to TRBJ1-6, with 8 bases fitting TRBD1. V shed 6 bases, J shed 6 bases, and the junction held 4 bases outside the gene matches. The CDR3 covers 14 residues. Germline V gene lookup returns CDR1 MNHNY and CDR2 SVGAGI (reference sequence).

The gene calls are TRBV9 and TRBJ1-2; D is perhaps TRBD1 (6 bases). The CDR3 loop spans 14 amino acids. Germline lookup yields CDR1 SGDLS and CDR2 YYNGEE. The V gene lost 4 bases and the J gene lost 9 bases, with 19 bases spanning the gap. CDR3 region: CASSLTQTGNRYTF. The CDR3 DNA follows: TGTGCCAGCAGCTTAACGCAGACAGGTAACCGCTACACCTTC.

Of note for this clone: Other DNA sequences within the sample encode an identical CDR3. This chain links TRBV6-4 with TRBJ2-3; 8 bases agree with TRBD1. The CDR3 runs 15 residues. Unmatched junction bases numbered 6, after V lost 6 bases and J lost 1 base. The germline CDR1 and CDR2 sequences are MRHNA and SNTAGT. The CDR3 region has the DNA TGTGCCAGCAGCCTAACAGGGGGTGGCACAGATACGCAGTATTTT. Amino acids: CASSLTGGGTDTQYF.

This clone was found a few times. The J gene is TRBJ1-3, the V gene TRBV7-2, with D hard to call. The length of the CDR3 is 10 residues. Germline values: CDR1 SGHTA, CDR2 FQGNSA. Trimming stripped 8 bases from V and 9 bases from J, with 8 bases between. CDR3 region: CASGTGTIYF. The DNA for the CDR3 is TGTGCCAGCGGCACGGGCACCATATATTTT.

The J gene is TRBJ2-5, the V gene TRBV14; D is unclear. The CDR3 has 13 amino acids. Trimming pared 2 bases from V and 4 bases from J, leaving 8 bases between. Germline CDR1 is SGHDN and CDR2 is FVKESK. Here the CDR3 reads CASSQFPGETQYF. Written as DNA, the CDR3 is TGTGCCAGCAGCCAATTTCCAGGAGAGACCCAGTACTTC.

The gene calls are TRBV7-2 and TRBJ2-1, with 8 bases that match TRBD2. This CDR3 contains 14 residues. Trimming at V came to 2 bases and at J to 15 bases, leaving 12 bases not matched to a gene. Looked up from germline, CDR1 is SGHTA and CDR2 is FQGNSA. The CDR3 nucleotides are TGTGCCAGCAGCTTACAATCCCTAAGCGGGGGCCCGTTCTTC. It codes for CASSLQSLSGGPFF.

The chain combines TRBV5-6 with TRBJ2-5; possible D gene TRBD1, 5 bases. Trimming removed 1 base at V and 1 base at J, with 11 bases between. The CDR3 is made up of 15 amino acids. Germline CDR1 is SGHDT and CDR2 is YYEEEE. CDR3 amino acids: CASSLIKGIQETQYF. The DNA of the CDR3 is TGTGCCAGCAGCTTGATTAAGGGGATCCAAGAGACCCAGTACTTC. Variable domain in full (rest from reference TRBV5-6 and TRBJ2-5): DAGVTQSPTHLIKTRGQQVTLRCSPKSGHDTVSWYQQALGQGPQFIFQYYEEEERQRGNFPDRFSGHQFPNYSSELNVNALLLGDSALYLCASSLIKGIQETQYFGPGTRLLVL.

The genes are TRBV19 and TRBJ2-7; 8 bases are a match to TRBD1. V was pared by 5 bases and J by 5 bases, with 8 bases of the junction left unmatched. Germline loops: CDR1 LNHDA, CDR2 SQIVND (reference sequence). The CDR3 extends over 14 amino acids. The CDR3 protein is CASSYEDRVDEQYF. The CDR3 DNA reads TGTGCCAGTAGTTACGAGGACAGGGTGGACGAGCAGTACTTC.

This clone was seen only a few times. The chain has TRBV13 and TRBJ2-7; possibly TRBD2 for D (7 bases). This CDR3 is built from 14 residues. CDR1 PRHDT and CDR2 FYEKMQ come from the germline V gene (reference sequence). V was trimmed by 2 bases and J by 2 bases, leaving 10 bases between them. The CDR3 spells CASSLRGATYEQYF. CDR3 nucleotide sequence: TGTGCCAGCAGCTTACGGGGGGCAACCTACGAGCAGTACTTC.

The J gene is TRBJ2-7, the V gene TRBV25-1; 9 bases line up with TRBD1. This CDR3 region has 14 residues. The germline gives CDR1 MGHDK, CDR2 SYGVNS. The J segment lost 3 bases and the V segment lost 6 bases, leaving 6 bases of the junction unmatched. CDR3: CASSRTGDLYEQYF. CDR3 DNA: TGTGCCAGCAGCCGGACAGGGGATCTCTACGAGCAGTACTTC.

This rearrangement joins TRBV7-2 to TRBJ1-5; 7 nucleotides agree with TRBD1. The CDR3 has 14 amino acids. Per germline, CDR1 SGHTA and CDR2 FQGNSA. Trimming removed 7 bases from V and 7 bases from J; junction bases left unmatched: 10. CDR3 sequence: CASTLAGGGQPQHF. The DNA of the CDR3 is TGTGCCAGCACCCTCGCAGGGGGAGGACAGCCCCAGCATTTT.

For this clone: One end of the junction is discordant with germline, which a read error may explain. The gene calls are TRBV7-9 and TRBJ2-1; no clear D. The germline V gene has CDR1 SEHNR and CDR2 FQNEAQ (reference sequence). The CDR3 covers 11 residues. The CDR3 sequence is CASSLAEEGLF. In nucleotides, the CDR3 is TGTGCCAGCAGCTTAGCAGAGGAAGGCCTCTTC.

The chain combines TRBV4-3 with TRBJ2-2; 10 bases are shared with TRBD2. Losses at the gene ends were 4 bases for V and 1 base for J; bases not matched to a gene: 3. This CDR3 has 16 amino acids. Germline V CDR1 and CDR2: LGHNA, YSLEER. CDR3 amino acids: CASSPAGGLNTGELFF. CDR3 DNA sequence: TGCGCCAGCAGCCCAGCGGGGGGGTTGAACACCGGGGAGCTGTTTTTT.

The table lists this clone with a count of one. The CDR3 nucleotides read TGTGCCAGCAGCGTATCACCCGGTCAGCCCCAGCATTTT. This codes for CASSVSPGQPQHF. The chain couples TRBV9 to TRBJ1-5; D unresolved. From germline, CDR1 is SGDLS and CDR2 YYNGEE. CDR3 length: 13 amino acids. V lost 1 base and J lost 6, with 8 bases in between. The whole variable domain, filled in from reference TRBV9 and TRBJ1-5, reads DSGVTQTPKHLITATGQRVTLRCSPRSGDLSVYWYQQSLDQGLQFLIQYYNGEERAKGNILERFSAQQFPDLHSELNLSSLELGDSALYFCASSVSPGQPQHFGDGTRLSIL.

This chain joins TRBV5-1 and TRBJ2-3; TRBD2 matches at 10 bases. The CDR3 covers 15 residues. Unmatched junction bases numbered 9, after V lost 5 bases and J lost 6 bases. CDR1 is SGHRS, CDR2 YFSETQ, per germline. The chain's CDR3 is CASSLPSGGFDTQYF. The CDR3 bases are TGCGCCAGCAGTTTACCTAGCGGGGGTTTCGATACGCAGTATTTT.

This chain connects TRBV6-5 to TRBJ2-7; the D is unclear. The germline V and J ends were trimmed by 4 bases and 0 bases, with 16 bases remaining between them. This CDR3 region has 16 residues. Germline CDR1 is MNHEY and CDR2 is SVGAGI. The chain's CDR3 is CASSSVFGPDSYEQYF. CDR3 nucleotide sequence: TGTGCCAGCAGTTCAGTCTTTGGGCCGGACTCCTACGAGCAGTACTTC.

There are a few counts of this clone. The chain uses TRBV6-5 and TRBJ1-3; a weak D match, TRBD1 (5 bases). Germline V CDR1 and CDR2: MNHEY, SVGAGI. There are 15 residues in the CDR3. Between the trimmed V and J ends, which lost 6 bases and 1 base, there was a span of 13 bases. The CDR3 sequence is CASSSPRGSGNTIYF. The CDR3 DNA sequence: TGTGCCAGCAGCTCCCCCCGGGGGTCTGGAAACACCATATATTTT.

This rearrangement joins TRBV5-6 to TRBJ1-1; 9 positions agree with TRBD1. The CDR3 extends over 14 amino acids. Unmatched junction bases numbered 2, after V lost 4 bases and J lost 1 base. Germline-derived CDR1 and CDR2 are SGHDT and YYEEEE. CDR3 in DNA: TGTGCCAGCAGCCCGACAGGGGGGAACACTGAAGCTTTCTTT. Translation: CASSPTGGNTEAFF.

The J gene is TRBJ1-1, the V gene TRBV6-5, with TRBD1 identical over 8 bases. The CDR3 totals 14 residues. Germline V gene sequence: CDR1 MNHEY, CDR2 SVGAGI. With 5 bases clipped from V and 5 bases from J, the junction kept 7 bases outside the gene matches. The CDR3 nucleotides read TGTGCCAGCAGTATCGACAGGGGACCGACTGAAGCTTTCTTT. Protein product: CASSIDRGPTEAFF.

With respect to this clone: A junction boundary mismatches the germline segment, possibly from a read error. V gene TRBV7-9 combines with J gene TRBJ2-7; the match to TRBD1 covers 10 bases. CDR1 is SEHNR, CDR2 FQNEAQ, per germline (reference sequence). There are 16 residues in the CDR3. CDR3 DNA sequence: TGTTCCAGCAGCAGATCGCCGGGACAGGGGAACTACGAGCAGTACTTC. Protein sequence: CSSSRSPGQGNYEQYF.

The V call is TRBV30, the J call TRBJ2-7, with 7 bases lining up with TRBD2. After removal of 0 bases from V and 2 bases from J, the junction contained 1 base not matched to a gene. This CDR3 is built from 13 residues. The V gene's germline CDR1 is GTSNPN and CDR2 SVGIG (reference sequence). CDR3 protein: CAWSVRGAYEQYF. In nucleotides, the CDR3 is TGTGCCTGGAGTGTACGGGGGGCCTACGAGCAGTACTTC.